The 17 T cell receptor beta chains given below trace back to one sample, sequenced in a study of blood T cells in healthy people across ages. For the second PCR, which ran for about 6 to 12 cycles, a sample-barcoded 5' primer and a J-beta primer mix were used. TCRdb reprocessed the 5' RACE reads with MiXCR, giving one entry per CDR3 protein. The sample carries some 760,000 distinct CDR3 sequences, around 25% recorded once. These data also formed part of another study, on T cells of mothers and their children.

Sequencing was performed on blood. Source of these receptors: a boy between 10 and 17 years old in good health.

Points on this clonotype: The CDR3 ends on some other residue instead of the conserved phenylalanine or tryptophan, so this is likely a read error. J is TRBJ2-5 and V is TRBV6-5; the D is unclear. The germline V gene encodes CDR1 MNHEY and CDR2 SVGAGI. The length of the CDR3 is 14 residues. The CDR3 region has the DNA TGTGCCAGCAGCCGTAATATAAACCAGGAGACCCAGTACCTC. It codes for CASSRNINQETQYL.

This clonotype has more than one count but fewer than ten. This chain links TRBV7-2 with TRBJ2-3; 9 bases agree with TRBD2. Germline V lookup: CDR1 SGHTA, CDR2 FQGNSA. V shed 1 base, J shed 0 bases, and the junction held 8 bases outside the gene matches. This CDR3 is built from 18 residues. The CDR3 DNA reads as TGTGCCAGCAGCTTAGGGCCCCTGACTAGCGGCAGCACAGATACGCAGTATTTT. Its protein is CASSLGPLTSGSTDTQYF.

V and J are TRBV9 and TRBJ1-2; D gene unclear. The CDR3 contains 17 residues. Germline CDR1 and CDR2: SGDLS and YYNGEE. The ends were cut back, 4 bases at V and 2 bases at J, with 21 bases in the middle. In DNA, the CDR3 is TGTGCCAGCAGCCCTCATGCCCGTGAGCCAACGAACTATGGCTACACCTTC. Protein: CASSPHAREPTNYGYTF.

This clonotype has only one observation. The gene calls are TRBV12-3 or TRBV12-4 and TRBJ1-1, with TRBD1 identical over 7 bases. There are 18 residues in the CDR3. The V gene end was trimmed by 1 base and the J gene end by 11 bases; junction bases not matched to a gene: 22. The CDR3 coding sequence is TGTGCCAGCAGTTTAGATTATTGGGCAGGGGGTAATGTTTGCGCGGCTTTCTTT. This codes for CASSLDYWAGGNVCAAFF.

The chain has TRBV10-3 and TRBJ2-2; the D gene could be TRBD1 or TRBD2 (5 bases each). V was pared by 4 bases and J by 0 bases, with 15 bases between. The CDR3 has 17 residues. The germline V gene has CDR1 ENHRY and CDR2 SYGVKD. This CDR3 is CAISVGTGTTNTGELFF. The CDR3, as DNA: TGTGCCATCAGTGTTGGCACCGGGACGACGAACACCGGGGAGCTGTTTTTT.

CDR3 loop: CASSFDRGQADTQYF. In DNA form, the CDR3 reads TGTGCCAGCTCCTTCGACAGGGGGCAGGCAGATACGCAGTATTTT. The genes are TRBV27 and TRBJ2-3; 10 bases are a match to TRBD1. V shed 8 bases and J 4 bases; nucleotides not matched to a gene: 9. CDR3 length equals 15 residues. Germline V CDR1 and CDR2: MNHEY, SMNVEV (reference sequence).

This clonotype has more than one count but fewer than ten. The chain employs TRBV29-1 and TRBJ2-1; D uncertain. The CDR3 extends over 11 amino acids. V was clipped by 7 bases and J by 7 bases, with 11 bases between them. Looked up from germline, CDR1 is SQVTM and CDR2 is ANQGSEA. This chain's CDR3 is CSAEARNEQFF. In DNA form, the CDR3 reads TGCAGCGCCGAGGCACGGAATGAGCAGTTCTTC.

The chain couples TRBV29-1 to TRBJ2-7; no reliable D call. The CDR3 loop spans 8 amino acids. The germline CDR1 and CDR2 sequences are SQVTM and ANQGSEA. V lost 8 bases and J 3 bases, leaving 2 bases between the germline ends. For the CDR3, the DNA is TGCAGCAACTACGAGCAGTACTTC. It is translated as CSNYEQYF.

Only a few counts were recorded for this clonotype. The chain carries TRBV3-1 and TRBJ2-5, with 14 bases that match TRBD2. The closer fit of TRBJ2-7 to the DNA end suggests the J call may be wrong. The CDR3 extends over 19 amino acids. Germline V gene sequence: CDR1 LGHDT, CDR2 YNNKEL (reference sequence). The CDR3 is CASSLLGGTSGSSPHEQYF. The CDR3 DNA is TGTGCCAGCAGCCTCCTCGGGGGGACTAGCGGGAGTTCACCCCACGAGCAGTACTTC.

This clonotype was seen a few times. The chain employs TRBV27 and TRBJ1-6; D unclear. The V gene lost 0 bases and the J gene lost 3 bases, with 18 bases spanning the gap. Germline values: CDR1 MNHEY, CDR2 SMNVEV (reference sequence). CDR3 length equals 19 residues. The CDR3 loop reads CASSLSSSSRTLYNSPLHF. The CDR3 coding sequence is TGTGCCAGCAGTTTATCCAGCAGTAGTAGGACTCTCTATAATTCACCCCTCCACTTT.

This clonotype appeared a few times. The chain employs TRBV7-4 and TRBJ1-3; the D is unclear. This CDR3 is 16 amino acids long. Trimming took off 4 bases at V and 0 bases at J, with 13 bases between the two ends. The germline gives CDR1 SGHVT, CDR2 SQSDAQ. The CDR3 is CASSSWEGSSGNTIYF. In DNA, the CDR3 is TGTGCCAGCAGCTCATGGGAGGGCAGCTCTGGAAACACCATATATTTT.

The CDR3 DNA is TGTGCCAGCAGTTTTTCCCCGCCCAGGCCAGGGAACACTGAAGCTTTCTTT. Encoded protein: CASSFSPPRPGNTEAFF. The genes are TRBV27 and TRBJ1-1; no firm D call. Germline V gives CDR1 MNHEY, CDR2 SMNVEV (reference sequence). The ends were cut back, 3 bases at V and 1 base at J, with 18 bases in the middle. The CDR3 totals 17 residues.

The CDR3, as DNA: TGTGCCAGCAGCGTAGGCCAGACTAGAACCAATGAGCAGTTCTTC. Translating it yields CASSVGQTRTNEQFF. The V call is TRBV9, the J call TRBJ2-1; TRBD2 is a possible D gene (6 bases). Germline CDR1 and CDR2: SGDLS and YYNGEE. The CDR3 runs to 15 residues. V was pared by 0 bases and J by 6 bases, with 13 bases between.

This clonotype was picked up many times. The V and J genes are TRBV10-3 and TRBJ2-3, with 13 bases fitting TRBD2. The CDR3 is 16 residues long. Germline CDR1 reads ENHRY; CDR2 reads SYGVKD. Unmatched junction bases numbered 2, after V lost 4 bases and J lost 1 base. The CDR3 nucleotides read TGTGCCATCAGTGGTACTAGCGGGAGGGGCACAGATACGCAGTATTTT. It is translated as CAISGTSGRGTDTQYF.

The J gene is TRBJ2-7, the V gene TRBV19, with 9 bases that match TRBD2. The CDR3 contains 14 residues. The germline V gene has CDR1 LNHDA and CDR2 SQIVND (reference sequence). V lost 3 bases to trimming and J lost 3 bases; unmatched junction nucleotides: 3. Written as DNA, the CDR3 is TGTGCCAGTAGTATTAATAGCGGGGGCTACGAGCAGTACTTC. Protein: CASSINSGGYEQYF.

This clonotype has a handful of counts. The chain uses TRBV20-1 and TRBJ2-5; either TRBD1 or TRBD2 may fit D (5 bases each). The J call may be in error: the DNA end matches TRBJ2-7 better. In germline, CDR1 is DFQATT, CDR2 SNEGSKA (reference sequence). The CDR3 spans 16 residues. The CDR3 region is CSAPHRGSRRSREQYF. CDR3 in DNA: TGCAGTGCTCCTCACCGGGGCTCACGAAGGTCTCGCGAGCAGTACTTC.

The chain recombines TRBV7-2 with TRBJ2-1; TRBD2 matches at 11 bases. Germline V CDR1 and CDR2: SGHTA, FQGNSA. V trimming: 7 bases; J trimming: 2 bases; junction bases outside the gene matches: 7. The CDR3 loop spans 16 amino acids. DNA of the CDR3: TGTGCCAGCACCCGACTAGCGGGGTACCCCTACAATGAGCAGTTCTTC. Protein: CASTRLAGYPYNEQFF.